This T cell receptor beta chain was identified in a study of T cells in Graves' hyperthyroidism and ophthalmopathy. TCR beta CDR3 sequences were amplified from RNA transcripts. During a first-round RT-PCR of the TCR CDR3, the HTBI primer set was used. TCRdb itself ran the multiplex PCR reads through MiXCR, one entry per CDR3 protein. Altogether 800,000 or so distinct CDR3 sequences are present, 38% being singletons, with the ten largest covering 8.9%. Trimming pared 5 bases from V and 2 bases from J, leaving 17 bases between. The CDR3 extends over 15 amino acids. The germline V gene has CDR1 SGDLS and CDR2 YYNGEE. Clinical symptoms, serum thyroxine and TRAb, thyroid ultrasound and orbital computed tomography together formed the diagnostic basis. Isolation of PBMCs was performed on around 9.7 ml fresh peripheral blood.

The sequenced sample was blood. The TCR was taken from a man younger than 35 with Graves' hyperthyroidism. The chain carries TRBV9 and TRBJ2-7; D is perhaps TRBD1 (6 bases). CDR3 nucleotides: TGTGCCAGCAGTGATGGGGGCTCATTGGCCTACGAGCAGTACTTC. Translated: CASSDGGSLAYEQYF.